This TCR beta chain came from a study of lymphopenia after photon versus proton radiotherapy. The V end lost 5 bases, the J end lost 3 bases, and 11 bases lay between the germline ends. Per germline, CDR1 MGHDK and CDR2 SYGVNS. The CDR3 consists of 13 residues. General study points: After lymphocyte nadir, photon-treated repertoires showed oligoclonal expansion, especially CD8+ Temra.

With regard to this clone: The antigen is unknown.

TCRdb keeps only in-frame clones here, not all; method: immunoSEQ multiplex PCR. Found here are tens of thousands of clones, around 80% of them singletons; the top ten hold 25% to 35%. The rearrangement joins TRBV25-1 to TRBJ2-7; D gene uncertain. The sequencing here drew on peripheral blood, taken from a patient treated with photon-based radiotherapy. The sequence came from a man aged 50 to 59 with gastric cancer. CDR3 loop: CASSPPDYYEQYF. CDR3 nucleotides: TGTGCCAGCAGTCCCCCAGATTACTACGAGCAGTACTTC.